A selection of T cell receptor beta chains follows, all from one sample in a study of OX40 agonist ivuxolimab in advanced cancers. This table comes from immunoSEQ multiplex PCR, and its TCRdb copy is limited to in-frame clones, with some not included. The repertoire holds 65,000 to 90,000 clones, with about 90% as singletons. Here the sequenced sample was CD4+ or CD8+ T cells sorted from blood, taken in a trial of the OX40 agonist ivuxolimab. The receptors come from an adult with an advanced solid tumor such as melanoma, head and neck, liver or kidney cancer. Each CDR3 is given without its conserved first and last residue. Size tells how often a clone was seen (once, few, many) or the class of an expanded clone, and some rows leave it out.

>TRBJ2-7|13|TRBV13|NA
ASSPRTSGVNEQY
>TRBJ1-5|13|TRBV11-2|NA
ASSLDRGGNQPQH
>TRBJ1-4|13|TRBV2|NA
ASSLGTVSNEKLF
>TRBJ2-1|15|TRBV7-9|NA
ASSKAPGRGTYNEQF
>TRBJ2-1|12|TRBV27|NA
ASRTGGVYNEQF
>TRBJ2-6|13|TRBV19|NA
ASSAESSGANVLT
>TRBJ2-1|16|TRBV28|NA
ASSSSQDRGRVYNEQF
>TRBJ2-2|13|TRBV2|NA
ASSEVAPNTGELF
>TRBJ1-1|13|TRBV18|NA
ASSPDRGMNTEAF
>TRBJ2-2|16|TRBV9|NA
ASSVSPGWAGHTGELF
>TRBJ2-2|13|TRBV27|NA
ASSLMGAGTGELF
>TRBJ2-6|12|TRBV6-5|NA
ASSLQSQANVLT
>TRBJ1-5|14|TRBV19|NA
ASSTWRGGSNQPQH
>TRBJ2-3|12|TRBV18|NA
ASSQQGAIDTQY
>TRBJ2-1|13|TRBV4-1|NA
ASSQTWFTYNEQF
>TRBJ2-1|11|TRBV7-3|NA
ASSSLWDGEQF
>TRBJ1-2|12|TRBV7-2|NA
ASSPKGVFYGYT
>TRBJ2-3|12|TRBV9|NA
ASSVRDTTDTQY
>TRBJ1-1|8|TRBV6-6|NA
ASGHTEAF
>TRBJ2-2|11|TRBV30|once
AWNRVASGELF
>TRBJ2-7|14|TRBV4-1|NA
ASSQEGGRYKNEQY
>TRBJ2-1|16|TRBV14|once
ASSPGFRDARRHNEQF
>TRBJ2-1|14|TRBV9|NA
ASSVLGTSRYNEQF
>TRBJ1-1|12|TRBV5-1|few
ASSLVGRNTEAF
>TRBJ2-2|12|TRBV9|NA
ASSVGPYTGELF
>TRBJ2-5|12|TRBV27|once
ASSVAGARETQY
>TRBJ2-2|12|TRBV29-1|NA
SVQGYLNTGELF
>TRBJ2-1|13|TRBV13|NA
ASSVSTSGRQEQF
>TRBJ2-5|11|TRBV5-4|NA
ASSGGIQETQY
>TRBJ2-1|13|TRBV2|NA
ASSEGGLPGDEQF
>TRBJ1-1|13|TRBV29-1|NA
SVDKLGIPNTEAF
>TRBJ1-4|13|TRBV2|NA
ASSEDSALNEKLF
>TRBJ1-1|11|TRBV6-6|NA
ASSLRGGTEAF
>TRBJ2-7|12|TRBV11-1|once
ASSRGAGAYEQY
>TRBJ1-2|10|TRBV28|few
ASSGQNYGYT
>TRBJ2-1|13|TRBV7-2|NA
ASSLEAGPYNEQF
>TRBJ1-3|11|TRBV16|NA
ASSPDSGNTIY
>TRBJ2-3|12|TRBV29-1|NA
SVDEAVSTDTQY
>TRBJ2-1|13|TRBV5-8|once
ASSWIRKGINEQF
>TRBJ1-2|15|TRBV18|NA
ASSQTVPGQGFYGYT
>TRBJ1-1|14|TRBV5-4|NA
ASSFGSKTMNTEAF